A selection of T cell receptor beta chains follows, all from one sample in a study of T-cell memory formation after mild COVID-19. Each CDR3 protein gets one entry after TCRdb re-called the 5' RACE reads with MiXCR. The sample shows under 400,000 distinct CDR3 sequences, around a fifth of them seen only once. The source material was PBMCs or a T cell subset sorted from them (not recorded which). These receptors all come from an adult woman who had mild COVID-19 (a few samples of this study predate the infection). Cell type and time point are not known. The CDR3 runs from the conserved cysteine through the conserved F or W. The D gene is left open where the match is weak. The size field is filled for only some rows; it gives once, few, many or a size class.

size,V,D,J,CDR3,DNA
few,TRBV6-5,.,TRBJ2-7,CASSLASQGSYEQYF,TGTGCCAGCAGTCTTGCATCGCAGGGTTCCTACGAGCAGTACTTC
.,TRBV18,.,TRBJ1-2,CASSGANGYGYTF,TGTGCCAGCTCAGGGGCCAATGGCTATGGCTACACCTTC
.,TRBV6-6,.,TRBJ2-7,CASSPGRELEQYF,TGTGCCAGCAGTCCGGGACGGGAGCTCGAGCAGTACTTC
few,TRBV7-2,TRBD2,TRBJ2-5,CASSMGLATPGGETQYF,TGTGCCAGCAGCATGGGACTAGCCACCCCCGGAGGGGAGACCCAGTACTTC
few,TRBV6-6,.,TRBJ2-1,CASSWGSQEQFF,TGTGCCAGCAGTTGGGGCAGCCAGGAGCAGTTCTTC
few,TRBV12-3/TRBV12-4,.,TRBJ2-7,CASSLGTDLRYEQYF,TGTGCCAGCAGTTTAGGGACGGACCTCCGCTACGAGCAGTACTTC
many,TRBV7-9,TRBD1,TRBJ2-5,CASSPGTEETQYF,TGTGCCAGCAGCCCCGGGACAGAAGAGACCCAGTACTTC
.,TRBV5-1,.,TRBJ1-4,CASSPLLEKLFF,TGCGCCAGCAGCCCTTTACTTGAAAAACTGTTTTTT
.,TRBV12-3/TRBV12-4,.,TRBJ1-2,CASTWGGLNYGYTF,TGTGCCAGCACCTGGGGAGGGCTTAACTATGGCTACACCTTC
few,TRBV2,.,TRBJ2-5,CASIGRQETQYF,TGTGCCAGCATTGGTAGACAAGAGACCCAGTACTTC
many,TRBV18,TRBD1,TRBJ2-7,CASSGGQGPYEQYF,TGTGCCAGCTCTGGGGGACAGGGACCCTACGAGCAGTACTTC
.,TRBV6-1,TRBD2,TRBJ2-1,CAGQRGDYNEQFF,TGTGCCGGCCAGCGGGGGGATTACAATGAGCAGTTCTTC
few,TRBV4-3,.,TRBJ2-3,CASSQDVGRSWRTDTQYF,TGCGCCAGCAGCCAAGATGTGGGTCGGTCCTGGCGCACAGATACGCAGTATTTT
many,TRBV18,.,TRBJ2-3,CASSPIAASTDTQYF,TGTGCCAGCTCACCAATTGCGGCAAGCACAGATACGCAGTATTTT
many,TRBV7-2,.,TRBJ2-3,CASSPADTQYF,TGTGCCAGCAGCCCCGCAGATACGCAGTATTTT
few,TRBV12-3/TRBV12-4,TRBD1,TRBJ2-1,CASTRRVTGWANEQFF,TGTGCCAGCACTCGAAGGGTGACAGGGTGGGCCAATGAGCAGTTCTTC
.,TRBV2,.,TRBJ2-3,CATSRDSRVDTQYF,TGTGCCACGTCTCGGGACTCCCGCGTGGATACGCAGTATTTT
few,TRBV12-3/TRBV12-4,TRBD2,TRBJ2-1,CASSLSASGRALGSYNEQFF,TGTGCCAGCAGTTTATCGGCTAGCGGGAGGGCCCTCGGTTCCTACAATGAGCAGTTCTTC
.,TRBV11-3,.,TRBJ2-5,CASSHGTSGETQYF,TGTGCCAGCAGCCACGGGACATCGGGGGAGACCCAGTACTTC
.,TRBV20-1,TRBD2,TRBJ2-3,CSAHLSGGLSTDTQYF,TGCAGTGCCCACTTAAGCGGGGGGTTGTCCACAGATACGCAGTATTTT
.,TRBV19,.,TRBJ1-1,CASSRERVELNTEAFF,TGTGCCAGTAGTAGGGAGAGGGTTGAGTTGAACACTGAAGCTTTCTTT
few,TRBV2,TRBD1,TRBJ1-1,CASSDLRGQYTEAFF,TGTGCCAGCAGTGACCTCAGGGGGCAGTACACTGAAGCTTTCTTT